This TCR beta chain was sequenced for a study of cytomegalovirus exposure and HLA in healthy donors. The study, taken as a whole, reports: That first-cohort TCR clusters tended to co-occur in the 120 or so validation repertoires was found in a later analysis. There were fewer than 200 TCR beta chains listed as cytomegalovirus-associated. High sensitivity and specificity were reportedly achieved when the classifier diagnosed cytomegalovirus status.

Libraries were prepared by immunoSEQ multiplex PCR; TCRdb keeps only in-frame clonotypes and omits some of them. The repertoire consists of 85,000 to 130,000 clones, with about nine tenths occurring once and the leading ten covering about 1.8%. In the case of this clone: What it recognizes is unknown.

The donors belonged to the roughly 130-subject validation cohort, separate from the approximately 700-subject first cohort. CDR3 length equals 18 residues. The trim removed 2 bases at V and 2 bases at J, leaving 14 bases unmatched. CDR1 is SQVTM, CDR2 ANQGSEA, per germline. This TCR was sampled from a young woman in good health and CMV-seropositive. The chain recombines TRBV29-1 with TRBJ2-1, with 8 bases lining up with TRBD2. Sequenced: PBMCs. Here the CDR3 DNA reads TGCAGCGTTGAAACCCACGGGGGGGTGATGGTGGCCTACAATGAGCAGTTCTTC. This translates into CSVETHGGVMVAYNEQFF.